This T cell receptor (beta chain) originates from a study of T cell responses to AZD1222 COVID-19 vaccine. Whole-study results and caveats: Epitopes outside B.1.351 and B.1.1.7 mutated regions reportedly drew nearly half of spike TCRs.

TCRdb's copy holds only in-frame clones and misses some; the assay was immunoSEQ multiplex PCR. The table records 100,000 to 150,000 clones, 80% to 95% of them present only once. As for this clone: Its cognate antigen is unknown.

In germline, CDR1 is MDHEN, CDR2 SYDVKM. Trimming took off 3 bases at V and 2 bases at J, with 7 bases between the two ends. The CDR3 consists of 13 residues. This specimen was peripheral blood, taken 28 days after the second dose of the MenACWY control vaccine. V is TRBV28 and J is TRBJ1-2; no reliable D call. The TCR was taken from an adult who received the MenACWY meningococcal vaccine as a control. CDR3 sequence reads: CASSLVGNYGYTF. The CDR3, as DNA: TGTGCCAGCAGTTTGGTGGGGAACTATGGCTACACCTTC.